Listed below are T cell receptor beta chains from one sample, sequenced in a study of radiation and T cells in renal cell carcinoma. Libraries were prepared by immunoSEQ multiplex PCR; TCRdb keeps only in-frame clonotypes and omits some of them. The sample shows about 77,000 clones, over 80% of them seen only once. The sample here was blood, taken from a patient whose treatment included radiotherapy and nephrectomy. The origin of the receptors is a woman aged 55 to 70 with renal cell carcinoma. Both conserved end residues are part of each CDR3. Each record gives: J gene, clone size, D gene, V gene, CDR3 DNA, CDR3 protein. D genes are given only for firm matches. Not every row has a clone size; where given, it reads once, few, many or a size class.

TRBJ2-3 . . TRBV6-1 TGTGCCAGCAGTGGTAGCAGGGACGGGGGAACGCAGTATTTT CASSGSRDGGTQYF
TRBJ1-5 . TRBD1 TRBV6-1 TGTGCCAGCAGTGCCCCTACCGGGACAGGGTATCAGCCCCAGCATTTT CASSAPTGTGYQPQHF
TRBJ1-1 . . TRBV6-5 TGTGCCAGCACCGATCGGAGGGGAGCCGAAGCTTTCTTT CASTDRRGAEAFF
TRBJ1-5 . . TRBV21-1 TGTGCCAGCAGCACCTATTCAGACAGGGTCAGGAATCAGCCCCAGCATTTT CASSTYSDRVRNQPQHF
TRBJ2-7 . . TRBV7-2 TGTGCCAGCAGCCCAACGCTCGGGAGCGAGCAGTACTTC CASSPTLGSEQYF
TRBJ2-2 . TRBD2 TRBV10-3 TGTGCCATCAGTGATGAGCGGGGGAACACCGGGGAGCTGTTTTTT CAISDERGNTGELFF
TRBJ1-5 . . TRBV10-3 TGTGCCATCAGTGAGTCGGGGGATAATCAGCCCCAGCATTTT CAISESGDNQPQHF
TRBJ2-7 . . TRBV5-4 TGTGCCAGCAGCTTGGCTCCGGACTACGAGCAGTACTTC CASSLAPDYEQYF
TRBJ1-2 . . TRBV7-8 TGTGCCAGCAGCCCAAGGGGGGGCGCCCCGAAAGGCTACACCTTC CASSPRGGAPKGYTF
TRBJ1-3 . . TRBV5-5 TGTGCCAGCAGCTTTGGGGTCACCACCGGAAACACCATATATTTT CASSFGVTTGNTIYF
TRBJ1-5 . . TRBV27 TGTGCCAGCAGTTTATCAGGGACCAATCAGCCCCAGCATTTT CASSLSGTNQPQHF
TRBJ1-3 few TRBD1 TRBV5-1 TGCGCCAGCAGCTCCGGGACAGGGGGCGCTGGAAACACCATATATTTT CASSSGTGGAGNTIYF
TRBJ2-3 once . TRBV5-1 TGCGCCAGCAGCTTGGCGGGGGCAGATACGCAGTATTTT CASSLAGADTQYF
TRBJ2-5 . TRBD2 TRBV18 TGTGCCAGCTCACCCCTGACTAGCGGGGGCCAAGAGACCCAGTACTTC CASSPLTSGGQETQYF
TRBJ2-7 . TRBD2 TRBV28 TGTGCCAGCAGTCCCTCGGGTCTAGCGGGCGGCCACTACGAGCAGTACTTC CASSPSGLAGGHYEQYF
TRBJ2-5 . . TRBV5-5 TGTGCCAGCAGCCCCCAGGACAGAGAGACCCAGTACTTC CASSPQDRETQYF
TRBJ2-7 . . TRBV6-5 TGTGCCAGCAGTTACGTAAAACAAGGGCGATACGAGCAGTACTTC CASSYVKQGRYEQYF
TRBJ1-2 . . TRBV28 TGTGCCAGCAGTTTAGGGACGAGATCCTATGGCTACACCTTC CASSLGTRSYGYTF
TRBJ2-1 . TRBD2 TRBV6-1 TGTGCCAGCAGTGAAAGGGGCGGGAGCTCCTACAATGAGCAGTTCTTC CASSERGGSSYNEQFF
TRBJ2-3 once . TRBV27 TGTGCCAGCAGTTCACAAAAGGATACGCAGTATTTT CASSSQKDTQYF
TRBJ1-2 . . TRBV11-2 TGTGCCAGCTGGGAGGGACACCTTAACTATGGCTACACCTTC CASWEGHLNYGYTF
TRBJ2-1 . . TRBV4-1 TGCGCCAGCAGCCAGGCCGGGACACCTTATAATGAGCAGTTCTTC CASSQAGTPYNEQFF
TRBJ1-5 large . TRBV19 TGTGCCAGTCAAGGAGGGCAGGGAGGCAATCAGCCCCAGCATTTT CASQGGQGGNQPQHF
TRBJ1-1 few TRBD1 TRBV6-5 TGTGCCAGCAGTCGACGCGGACAGGGCGGGTCTGAAGCTTTCTTT CASSRRGQGGSEAFF
TRBJ1-1 . TRBD1 TRBV5-1 TGCGCCAGCAGCCAGGGACAGGGATCTTTGGCTGAAGCTTTCTTT CASSQGQGSLAEAFF
TRBJ2-7 . . TRBV2 TGTGCCAGCCGACCCCCAACCCCGGAACACGAGCAGTACTTC CASRPPTPEHEQYF
TRBJ1-4 . . TRBV7-9 TGTGCCAGCAGCCAACATGGTCATGCGGGCGCCCCAACTAATGAAAAACTGTTTTTT CASSQHGHAGAPTNEKLFF
TRBJ1-1 . . TRBV27 TGTGCCAGCAGAAGGGAGTGGAGGAGATTAGAAGCTTTCTTT CASRREWRRLEAFF
TRBJ2-3 . TRBD2 TRBV5-5 TGTGCCAGCAGCTTGGTCCCGGGACTAGACATAGATACGCAGTATTTT CASSLVPGLDIDTQYF
TRBJ1-2 . TRBD1 TRBV28 TGTGCCAGCAGTAACAGGGGGTCGCCTAACTATGGCTACACCTTC CASSNRGSPNYGYTF
TRBJ1-1 . TRBD1 TRBV4-1 TGCGCCAGCAGCCAAGGACAGGGGTTGAACACTGAAGCTTTCTTT CASSQGQGLNTEAFF
TRBJ1-4 . TRBD1 TRBV28 TGTGCCAGCAGTTCGCTAAGGACAGGTGCAACTAATGAAAAACTGTTTTTT CASSSLRTGATNEKLFF
TRBJ2-1 once TRBD1 TRBV7-9 TGTGCCAGCAGCTTAGGTTCGGGACAGGGGGCGTTCGACAATGAGCAGTTCTTC CASSLGSGQGAFDNEQFF